One and the same sample provided the 8 T cell receptor beta chains below, sequenced in a study of read filtering for tumor transcriptome and immune sequencing. Molecular barcoded adaptors covering alpha/delta and beta/gamma chains were used on about 0.4 ug RNA. From the reads, TCRdb called clonotypes with MiXCR, one entry per CDR3 protein. The repertoire holds about 57,000 distinct CDR3 sequences, roughly 19% seen once, with 17% in the top ten. The specimen was a population of CD138-negative cells sorted from bone marrow. The source is a donor at least 40 years old with multiple myeloma.

This clonotype has ten or more counts. The CDR3, as DNA: TGTGCCAGCAGTCCCAGGACAGGCCCACTGAACACTGAAGCTTTCTTT. Protein product: CASSPRTGPLNTEAFF. The chain links TRBV27 to TRBJ1-1; 7 positions agree with TRBD1. Per the germline V gene, CDR1 is MNHEY and CDR2 is SMNVEV (reference sequence). The CDR3 consists of 16 residues. V shed 5 bases, J shed 0 bases, and the junction held 9 bases outside the gene matches.

This clonotype was picked up a small number of times. V is TRBV19 and J is TRBJ2-3; unclear D gene. The CDR3 is 14 amino acids. Trimming cost V 1 base and J 6 bases, with 11 bases left between them. Germline V gene data show CDR1 as LNHDA and CDR2 as SQIVND (reference sequence). The CDR3 region has the DNA TGTGCCAGTAGTATAGGTCGACCCGCGGATACGCAGTATTTT. Protein: CASSIGRPADTQYF. The full variable domain, its missing parts supplied by reference TRBV19 and TRBJ2-3, is DGGITQSPKYLFRKEGQNVTLSCEQNLNHDAMYWYRQDPGQGLRLIYYSQIVNDFQKGDIAEGYSVSREKKESFPLTVTSAQKNPTAFYLCASSIGRPADTQYFGPGTRLTVL.

This clonotype was observed a handful of times. The chain carries TRBV6-1 and TRBJ1-1, with 11 bases matching TRBD1. Germline assignment: CDR1 MNHNS and CDR2 SASEGT. The V segment lost 6 bases and the J segment 7 bases; nucleotides outside the gene matches: 4. The length of the CDR3 is 13 residues. The CDR3 coding sequence is TGTGCCAGCAGAGGACAGGGGGCGGGTGAAGCTTTCTTT. Translation: CASRGQGAGEAFF.

The CDR3 DNA is TGTGCCAGCAGTCTCCCGGGACGGATCACAGATACGCAGTATTTT. It codes for CASSLPGRITDTQYF. The chain joins TRBV28 to TRBJ2-3; D is possibly TRBD1 or TRBD2 (5 bases each). The CDR3 contains 15 residues. V was pared by 5 bases and J by 2 bases, with 14 bases between. CDR1 MDHEN and CDR2 SYDVKM come from the germline V gene.

This clonotype was counted ten times or more. V is TRBV20-1 and J is TRBJ2-1, with 9 bases that match TRBD2. CDR3 length: 14 residues. Unmatched junction bases numbered 5, after V lost 0 bases and J lost 8 bases. Germline assignment: CDR1 DFQATT and CDR2 SNEGSKA (reference sequence). The CDR3 loop is CSARDQRGVHEQFF. CDR3 nucleotides: TGCAGTGCTAGAGATCAGCGGGGGGTCCATGAGCAGTTCTTC.

This clonotype was counted ten times or more. The V call is TRBV10-3, the J call TRBJ2-7; D is perhaps TRBD1 (5 bases). V lost 3 bases and J lost 3, with 21 bases in between. Germline lookup yields CDR1 ENHRY and CDR2 SYGVKD. The length of the CDR3 is 17 residues. CDR3: CAISDPRQGHPIYEQYF. The CDR3 nucleotides are TGTGCCATCAGTGACCCCCGGCAGGGCCACCCAATCTACGAGCAGTACTTC.

Details on this clonotype: Germline is not matched at one junction end, which may reflect a read error. J is TRBJ1-1 and V is TRBV5-1; D is unclear. The CDR3 consists of 15 residues. Per germline, CDR1 SGHRS and CDR2 YFSETQ. CDR3 region: CASSLAVPVNTEALF. The CDR3 coding sequence is TGCGCCAGCAGCTTGGCCGTTCCGGTGAACACTGAAGCTCTCTTT.

This clonotype has more than one count but fewer than ten. The chain couples TRBV2 to TRBJ2-7; TRBD1 might be the D (6 bases). CDR1 and CDR2 (germline): SNHLY, FYNNEI. V was cut by 3 bases and J by 3 bases, with 12 bases left in between. The CDR3 totals 14 residues. The CDR3 loop is CASSDTGMYYEQYF. The CDR3 region has the DNA TGTGCCAGCAGTGACACAGGGATGTACTACGAGCAGTACTTC. Drawing the rest from reference TRBV2 and TRBJ2-7, the complete variable domain is EPEVTQTPSHQVTQMGQEVILRCVPISNHLYFYWYRQILGQKVEFLVSFYNNEISEKSEIFDDQFSVERPDGSNFTLKIRSTKLEDSAMYFCASSDTGMYYEQYFGPGTRLTVT.